Listed below are T cell receptor beta chains from one sample, sequenced in a study of identical twins. TCRdb re-analysed the 5' RACE reads in MiXCR, keeping a single row per CDR3 protein. The data show just over 500,000 distinct CDR3 sequences, around 20% seen once. The sample was also reused in another study, on T cells expressing NK-cell markers.

Sequenced material: CD4+ T cells sorted from blood. The receptors originated from a woman aged 18-29 years in good health. Each CDR3 is given with its conserved first and last residue. The D gene is left open where the match is weak. Part of the rows lack a size; the others show once, few, many or a class for expanded clones.

j_call: TRBJ2-2; d_call: TRBD2; clone_size: NA; v_call: TRBV9; cdr3_nt: TGTGCCAGCAGCGCCGCAACCGGGACTATCCCGAACACCGGGGAGCTGTTTTTT; cdr3_aa: CASSAATGTIPNTGELFF
j_call: TRBJ2-5; d_call: NA; clone_size: few; v_call: TRBV5-1; cdr3_nt: TGCGCCAGCAGCACGCCATTCGAGACCCAGTACTTC; cdr3_aa: CASSTPFETQYF
j_call: TRBJ1-3; d_call: NA; clone_size: few; v_call: TRBV7-9; cdr3_nt: TGTGCCAGCAGCCTGGGGGCGCCCGGAAACACCATATATTTT; cdr3_aa: CASSLGAPGNTIYF
j_call: TRBJ2-6; d_call: NA; clone_size: NA; v_call: TRBV10-3; cdr3_nt: TGTGCCATCAGTGACAGGGCATCCTCTGGGGCCAACGTCCTGACTTTC; cdr3_aa: CAISDRASSGANVLTF
j_call: TRBJ2-5; d_call: NA; clone_size: NA; v_call: TRBV10-3; cdr3_nt: TGTGCCATCAGGTACAGGGAACAAGAGACCCAGTACTTC; cdr3_aa: CAIRYREQETQYF
j_call: TRBJ2-1; d_call: NA; clone_size: NA; v_call: TRBV15; cdr3_nt: TGTGCCACCAGCAGAGGGGCCCCCAAGATCCATGAGCAGTTCTTC; cdr3_aa: CATSRGAPKIHEQFF
j_call: TRBJ2-6; d_call: NA; clone_size: NA; v_call: TRBV6-5; cdr3_nt: TGTGCCAGCAGTTATGGACATTCAGGGGCCAACGTCCTGACTTTC; cdr3_aa: CASSYGHSGANVLTF
j_call: TRBJ2-3; d_call: NA; clone_size: few; v_call: TRBV10-3; cdr3_nt: TGTGCCATCACCGCCCGCGATACGCAGTATTTT; cdr3_aa: CAITARDTQYF
j_call: TRBJ2-7; d_call: TRBD2; clone_size: NA; v_call: TRBV12-3/TRBV12-4; cdr3_nt: TGTGCCAGCAGTTTAAAGGCTAGCGGGAGGCCTAGCTCCTACGAGCAGTACTTC; cdr3_aa: CASSLKASGRPSSYEQYF
j_call: TRBJ2-1; d_call: NA; clone_size: few; v_call: TRBV3-1; cdr3_nt: TGTGCCAGCAGCCCAAGTCAGGGGAGGGGGCAGTTCTTC; cdr3_aa: CASSPSQGRGQFF
j_call: TRBJ1-5; d_call: NA; clone_size: NA; v_call: TRBV12-3/TRBV12-4; cdr3_nt: TGTGCCAGCAGCCTCGACCCGTTTGGGCCCCAGCATTTT; cdr3_aa: CASSLDPFGPQHF
j_call: TRBJ1-1; d_call: NA; clone_size: many; v_call: TRBV29-1; cdr3_nt: TGCAGTAAATATACCACAGTGAACCGCCAAGCTTTCTTT; cdr3_aa: CSKYTTVNRQAFF
j_call: TRBJ1-1; d_call: NA; clone_size: few; v_call: TRBV9; cdr3_nt: TGTGCCAGCAGCGTAGCCGCAGGTTGGGGCGCTGAAGCTTTCTTT; cdr3_aa: CASSVAAGWGAEAFF
j_call: TRBJ2-7; d_call: NA; clone_size: NA; v_call: TRBV12-3/TRBV12-4; cdr3_nt: TGTGCCAGCAGTTTAATGACGGCGGTCTACGAGCAGTACTTC; cdr3_aa: CASSLMTAVYEQYF
j_call: TRBJ1-6; d_call: NA; clone_size: NA; v_call: TRBV3-1; cdr3_nt: TGTGCCACCAGTGCATCCGGGTCCTATAATTCACCCCTCCACTTT; cdr3_aa: CATSASGSYNSPLHF
j_call: TRBJ1-5; d_call: NA; clone_size: NA; v_call: TRBV20-1; cdr3_nt: TGCAGTGCTAGAGAGGGATGGACAGCCGAACATTTT; cdr3_aa: CSAREGWTAEHF
j_call: TRBJ2-1; d_call: NA; clone_size: NA; v_call: TRBV20-1; cdr3_nt: TGCAGTGCATCGACGGGACGTTACAATGAGCAGTTCTTC; cdr3_aa: CSASTGRYNEQFF
j_call: TRBJ2-1; d_call: TRBD2; clone_size: few; v_call: TRBV20-1; cdr3_nt: TGCAGTGCTCCGGGGGGGATACTCGTCGATGAGCAGTTCTTC; cdr3_aa: CSAPGGILVDEQFF
j_call: TRBJ2-7; d_call: NA; clone_size: NA; v_call: TRBV20-1; cdr3_nt: TGCAGCGCGCAGGGGGGGGAGCAGTACTTC; cdr3_aa: CSAQGGEQYF
j_call: TRBJ1-6; d_call: TRBD1; clone_size: NA; v_call: TRBV20-1; cdr3_nt: TGCAGTGCTAGACCTGGGACAGGCGGTTCACCCCTCCACTTT; cdr3_aa: CSARPGTGGSPLHF
j_call: TRBJ2-1; d_call: NA; clone_size: few; v_call: TRBV7-2; cdr3_nt: TGTGCCAGCAGCCTCGGGGTGCTCCATGAGCAGTTCTTC; cdr3_aa: CASSLGVLHEQFF
j_call: TRBJ2-1; d_call: TRBD2; clone_size: NA; v_call: TRBV11-2; cdr3_nt: TGTGCCAGCAGCCTCGGGACTGCTGCAGGACTAGCGGGAGCAGACTACAATGAGCAGTTCTTC; cdr3_aa: CASSLGTAAGLAGADYNEQFF
j_call: TRBJ2-2; d_call: TRBD2; clone_size: NA; v_call: TRBV5-1; cdr3_nt: TGCGCCAGCAGCACCGGGACTACCTACACCGGGGAGCTGTTTTTT; cdr3_aa: CASSTGTTYTGELFF
j_call: TRBJ2-7; d_call: NA; clone_size: few; v_call: TRBV14; cdr3_nt: TGTGCCAGCAGCCATAGATGGCACGGGGTCTACGAGCAGTACTTC; cdr3_aa: CASSHRWHGVYEQYF
j_call: TRBJ2-1; d_call: NA; clone_size: NA; v_call: TRBV29-1; cdr3_nt: TGCAGCGTTGACCCTCTCCCGCCCTACAATGAGCAGTTCTTC; cdr3_aa: CSVDPLPPYNEQFF
j_call: TRBJ2-7; d_call: TRBD2; clone_size: few; v_call: TRBV18; cdr3_nt: TGTGCCAGCTCACCGGGACTAGTAGGCTACGAGCAGTACTTC; cdr3_aa: CASSPGLVGYEQYF
j_call: TRBJ2-5; d_call: NA; clone_size: few; v_call: TRBV5-5; cdr3_nt: TGTGCCAGCAGCTCAGGGGAGAGGGAGACCCAGTACTTC; cdr3_aa: CASSSGERETQYF
j_call: TRBJ1-1; d_call: NA; clone_size: few; v_call: TRBV6-1; cdr3_nt: TGTGCCAGCAGCCCGGACAGCAAAAACACTGAAGCTTTCTTT; cdr3_aa: CASSPDSKNTEAFF
j_call: TRBJ2-7; d_call: NA; clone_size: few; v_call: TRBV29-1; cdr3_nt: TGCAGCGGCAGGACTGTCTTAGACGAGCAGTACTTC; cdr3_aa: CSGRTVLDEQYF
j_call: TRBJ2-7; d_call: NA; clone_size: NA; v_call: TRBV28; cdr3_nt: TGTGCCAGCAGGGGGGATCAGGGTTACGAGCAGTACTTC; cdr3_aa: CASRGDQGYEQYF
j_call: TRBJ2-5; d_call: NA; clone_size: few; v_call: TRBV15; cdr3_nt: TGTGCCACCATGATTGGGGCCGGGGGGACCCAGTACTTC; cdr3_aa: CATMIGAGGTQYF
j_call: TRBJ2-7; d_call: NA; clone_size: NA; v_call: TRBV3-1; cdr3_nt: TGTGCCAGCAGCCCCGCCAGCCTGACCTACGAGCAGTACTTC; cdr3_aa: CASSPASLTYEQYF
j_call: TRBJ2-2; d_call: TRBD1; clone_size: NA; v_call: TRBV15; cdr3_nt: TGTGCCACCAGATTTGGGACAGGGAACACCGGGGAGCTGTTTTTT; cdr3_aa: CATRFGTGNTGELFF
j_call: TRBJ2-5; d_call: TRBD1; clone_size: few; v_call: TRBV6-5; cdr3_nt: TGTGCCAGCAGTTACCCGACAGGGGGTATCGAGACCCAGTACTTC; cdr3_aa: CASSYPTGGIETQYF
j_call: TRBJ2-1; d_call: TRBD2; clone_size: many; v_call: TRBV5-1; cdr3_nt: TGCGCCAGCAGCTCTGGGCTAGCGGGGGTCGATGAGCAGTTCTTC; cdr3_aa: CASSSGLAGVDEQFF
j_call: TRBJ2-5; d_call: NA; clone_size: many; v_call: TRBV20-1; cdr3_nt: TGCAGTGCTAGAGCCCGGAGGGACCGGGAGACCCAGTACTTC; cdr3_aa: CSARARRDRETQYF
j_call: TRBJ2-2; d_call: NA; clone_size: NA; v_call: TRBV25-1; cdr3_nt: TGTGCCAGCAGTGTAGACATGAACACCGGGGAGCTGTTTTTT; cdr3_aa: CASSVDMNTGELFF
j_call: TRBJ2-7; d_call: TRBD2; clone_size: NA; v_call: TRBV7-9; cdr3_nt: TGTGCCAGCAGCACCGGACTAGCGGGATTTAACGAGCAGTACTTC; cdr3_aa: CASSTGLAGFNEQYF
j_call: TRBJ2-4; d_call: NA; clone_size: few; v_call: TRBV12-3/TRBV12-4; cdr3_nt: TGTGCCAGCAGTTCGTCCCCGAGACTAGCCAAAAACATTCAGTACTTC; cdr3_aa: CASSSSPRLAKNIQYF
j_call: TRBJ1-3; d_call: NA; clone_size: many; v_call: TRBV12-3/TRBV12-4; cdr3_nt: TGTGCCAGCATCACAGGGATCTCTGGAAACACCATATATTTT; cdr3_aa: CASITGISGNTIYF
j_call: TRBJ2-1; d_call: TRBD1; clone_size: many; v_call: TRBV4-3; cdr3_nt: TGCGCCAGCAGCCGACAGGGGGCTGTATATGAGCAGTTCTTC; cdr3_aa: CASSRQGAVYEQFF
j_call: TRBJ1-1; d_call: NA; clone_size: few; v_call: TRBV20-1; cdr3_nt: TGCAGTGCTAGGAGCGGGGGGCCCAGCACTGAAGCTTTCTTT; cdr3_aa: CSARSGGPSTEAFF
j_call: TRBJ2-7; d_call: NA; clone_size: few; v_call: TRBV29-1; cdr3_nt: TGCAGCGTTGAAACAGGGAGAGAGGACGAGCAGTACTTC; cdr3_aa: CSVETGREDEQYF
j_call: TRBJ1-4; d_call: NA; clone_size: few; v_call: TRBV2; cdr3_nt: TGTGCCAGCAGTGAGGTAAAGGGTGAAAAACTGTTTTTT; cdr3_aa: CASSEVKGEKLFF